This T cell receptor (beta chain) was recorded in a study of low-dose radiotherapy and immunotherapy resistance in tumors. Study information: Patients of Cohort 1 had 0.5 Gy fractions every 2 weeks, which summed to 6.5 Gy. The schedule for Cohort 2 used 1 Gy per fraction every two weeks, which added up to 13 Gy over 26 weeks.

Time point indicated: after trial treatment. The treatment here: LDRT plus nivolumab, ipilimumab, low-dose cyclophosphamide and aspirin (RACIN trial). The therapy administered to donors comprised nivolumab, ipilimumab, aspirin, low-dose cyclophosphamide and low-dose radiotherapy. Patients who could take part had advanced solid tumors with no tumor-infiltrating lymphocytes. V shed 0 bases and J 9 bases; nucleotides not matched to a gene: 11. CDR1 MGHRA and CDR2 YSYEKL come from the germline V gene. CDR3 length: 17 amino acids. TRAV and TRBV primers primed cDNA for both TCRalpha and TCRbeta. TCRs were put through approximately 20 PCR cycles of amplification with Phusion. A constant-region primer and the V-primer adapter served as the primer pair. TCRdb processed the reads anew with MiXCR; each CDR3 protein has one entry. Of about 84,000 distinct CDR3 sequences listed, roughly 17% are singletons. The sample holds many counts of this clonotype.

The chain has TRBV4-1 and TRBJ2-1; 10 bases fit TRBD2. The specimen comprised PBMCs, sampled after low-dose radiotherapy plus immunotherapy. This sequence originates from a male donor with prostate cancer. In nucleotides, the CDR3 is TGCGCCAGCAGCCAAGAAGCCCCAGCGGGAGGGCGGGGTGAGCAGTTCTTC. It encodes CASSQEAPAGGRGEQFF.